This T cell receptor (beta chain) was identified in a study of blood T cell repertoires in COVID-19. This clone was seen more than once but under ten times. Some clones are missing from TCRdb's copy, which holds only in-frame ones; the method was immunoSEQ multiplex PCR. The repertoire consists of 200,000 to 300,000 clones, with around 87% occurring once and the leading ten covering roughly 4.9%. Trimming cost V 2 bases and J 6 bases, with 9 bases left between them. Germline values: CDR1 SGHRS, CDR2 YFSETQ. The CDR3 has 13 residues. The rearrangement links TRBV5-1 to TRBJ2-4; D is perhaps TRBD1 (5 bases). This clonotype was sampled from an older woman with COVID-19, enrolled during active disease. The sequencing input was peripheral blood. The CDR3: CASSFGQGNIQYF. CDR3 nucleotides: TGCGCCAGCAGCTTCGGTCAGGGAAACATTCAGTACTTC.